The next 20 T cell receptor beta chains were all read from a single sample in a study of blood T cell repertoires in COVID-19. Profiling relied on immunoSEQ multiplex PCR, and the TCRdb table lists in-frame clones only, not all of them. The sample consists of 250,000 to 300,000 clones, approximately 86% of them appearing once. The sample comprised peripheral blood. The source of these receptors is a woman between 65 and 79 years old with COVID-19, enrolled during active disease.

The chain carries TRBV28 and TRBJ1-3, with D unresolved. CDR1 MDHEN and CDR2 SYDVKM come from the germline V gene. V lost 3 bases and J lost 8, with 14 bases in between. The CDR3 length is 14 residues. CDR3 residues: CASSFAGSKYTIYF. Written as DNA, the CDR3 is TGTGCCAGCAGTTTCGCCGGGAGTAAATACACCATATATTTT.

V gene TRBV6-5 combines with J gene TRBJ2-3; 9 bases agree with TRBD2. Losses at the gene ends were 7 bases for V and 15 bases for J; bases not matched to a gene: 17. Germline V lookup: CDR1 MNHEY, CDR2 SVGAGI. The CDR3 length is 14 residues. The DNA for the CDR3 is TGTGCCAGCATCGCGAGGCCCCTTGCGGGGGGGCACTATTTT. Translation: CASIARPLAGGHYF.

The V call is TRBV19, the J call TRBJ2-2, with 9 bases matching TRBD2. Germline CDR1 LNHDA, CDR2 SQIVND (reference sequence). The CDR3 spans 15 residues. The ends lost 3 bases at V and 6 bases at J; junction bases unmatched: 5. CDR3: CASSMEAGGPGELFF. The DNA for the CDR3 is TGTGCCAGTAGTATGGAGGCGGGGGGGCCCGGGGAGCTGTTTTTT.

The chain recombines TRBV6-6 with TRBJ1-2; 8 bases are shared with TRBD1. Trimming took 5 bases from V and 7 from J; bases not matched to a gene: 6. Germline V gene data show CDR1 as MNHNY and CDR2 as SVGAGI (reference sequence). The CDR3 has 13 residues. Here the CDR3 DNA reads TGTGCCAGCAGTAACCAGGGGGCGCTTGGCTACACCTTC. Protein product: CASSNQGALGYTF.

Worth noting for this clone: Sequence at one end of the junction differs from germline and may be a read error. This CDR3 reads CASSSLTGTNTGGLFF. The CDR3 DNA reads as TGTGCCAGCTCATCCCTGACAGGGACCAACACCGGGGGGCTGTTTTTT. This chain joins TRBV18 and TRBJ2-2; D is possibly TRBD1 (7 bases). Germline lookup yields CDR1 KGHSH and CDR2 LQKENI. The CDR3 is 16 amino acids.

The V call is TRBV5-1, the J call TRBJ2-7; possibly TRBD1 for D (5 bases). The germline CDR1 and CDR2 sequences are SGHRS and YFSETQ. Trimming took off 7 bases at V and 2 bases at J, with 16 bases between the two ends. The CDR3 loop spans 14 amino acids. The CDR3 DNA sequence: TGCGCCAGCGCAGACGACAGCATAGCCTACGAGCAGTACTTC. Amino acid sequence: CASADDSIAYEQYF.

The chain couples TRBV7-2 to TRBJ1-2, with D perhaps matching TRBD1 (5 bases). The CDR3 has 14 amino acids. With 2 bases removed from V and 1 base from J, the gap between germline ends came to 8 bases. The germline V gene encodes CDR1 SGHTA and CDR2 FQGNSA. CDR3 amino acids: CASSLTGDNYGYTF. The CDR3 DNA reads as TGTGCCAGCAGCTTAACAGGCGATAACTATGGCTACACCTTC.

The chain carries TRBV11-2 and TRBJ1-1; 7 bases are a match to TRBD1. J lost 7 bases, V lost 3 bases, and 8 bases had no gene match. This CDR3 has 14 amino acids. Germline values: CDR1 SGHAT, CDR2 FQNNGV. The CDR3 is CASSFLGGPHEAFF. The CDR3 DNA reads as TGTGCCAGCAGCTTTCTAGGGGGCCCTCATGAAGCTTTCTTT. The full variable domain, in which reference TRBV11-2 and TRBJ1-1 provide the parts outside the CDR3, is EAGVAQSPRYKIIEKRQSVAFWCNPISGHATLYWYQQILGQGPKLLIQFQNNGVVDDSQLPKDRFSAERLKGVDSTLKIQPAKLEDSAVYLCASSFLGGPHEAFFGQGTRLTVV.

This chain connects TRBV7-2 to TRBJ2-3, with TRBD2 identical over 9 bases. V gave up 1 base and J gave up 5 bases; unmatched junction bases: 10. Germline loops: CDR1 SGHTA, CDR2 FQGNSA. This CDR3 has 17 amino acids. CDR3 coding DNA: TGTGCCAGCAGCTTAGTGGGCGGGGGGGCTTTGTTAGATACGCAGTATTTT. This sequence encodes CASSLVGGGALLDTQYF.

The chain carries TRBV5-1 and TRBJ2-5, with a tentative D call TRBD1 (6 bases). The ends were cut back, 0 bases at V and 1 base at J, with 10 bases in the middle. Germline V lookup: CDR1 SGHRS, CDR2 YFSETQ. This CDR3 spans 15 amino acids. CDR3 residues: CASSLVVGGQETQYF. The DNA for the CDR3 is TGCGCCAGCAGCTTGGTGGTAGGGGGCCAAGAGACCCAGTACTTC.

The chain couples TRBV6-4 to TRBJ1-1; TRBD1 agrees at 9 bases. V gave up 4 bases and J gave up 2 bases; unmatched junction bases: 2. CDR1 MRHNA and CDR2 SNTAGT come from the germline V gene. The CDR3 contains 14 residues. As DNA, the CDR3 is TGTGCCAGCAGTGGGACAGGGGCTAACACTGAAGCTTTCTTT. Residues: CASSGTGANTEAFF.

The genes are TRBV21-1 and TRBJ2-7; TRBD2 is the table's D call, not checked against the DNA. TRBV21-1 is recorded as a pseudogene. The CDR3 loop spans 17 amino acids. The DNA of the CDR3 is TGTGCCAGCAGCAAAGAAGTGTCGCGGGGGGGCCCCTACGAGCAGTACTTC. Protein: CASSKEVSRGGPYEQYF.

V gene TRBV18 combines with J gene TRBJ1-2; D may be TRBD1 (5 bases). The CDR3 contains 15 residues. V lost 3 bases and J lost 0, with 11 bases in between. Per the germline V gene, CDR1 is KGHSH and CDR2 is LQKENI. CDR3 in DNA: TGTGCCAGCTCACCTATACGGGGGGCTAACTATGGCTACACCTTC. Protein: CASSPIRGANYGYTF.

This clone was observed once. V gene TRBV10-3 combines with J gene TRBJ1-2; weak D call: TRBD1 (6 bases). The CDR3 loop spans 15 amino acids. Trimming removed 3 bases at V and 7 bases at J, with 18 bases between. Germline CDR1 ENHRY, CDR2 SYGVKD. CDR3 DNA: TGTGCCATCAGTGAAGAGGTGGGGGCACTGGCTGGCTACACCTTC. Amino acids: CAISEEVGALAGYTF.

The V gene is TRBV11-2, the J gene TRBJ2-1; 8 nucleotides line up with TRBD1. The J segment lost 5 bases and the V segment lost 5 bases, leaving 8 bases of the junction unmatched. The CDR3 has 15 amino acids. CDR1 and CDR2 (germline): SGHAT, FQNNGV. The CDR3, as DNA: TGTGCCAGCAGCCCTGGGACAGGAATAAACAATGAGCAGTTCTTC. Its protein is CASSPGTGINNEQFF.

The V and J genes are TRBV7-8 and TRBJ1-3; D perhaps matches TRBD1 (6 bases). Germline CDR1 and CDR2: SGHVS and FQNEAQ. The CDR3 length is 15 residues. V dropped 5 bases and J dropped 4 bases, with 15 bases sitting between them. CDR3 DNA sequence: TGTGCCAGCAGCCAACAGACAGGAACGGGAAACACCATATATTTT. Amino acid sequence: CASSQQTGTGNTIYF.

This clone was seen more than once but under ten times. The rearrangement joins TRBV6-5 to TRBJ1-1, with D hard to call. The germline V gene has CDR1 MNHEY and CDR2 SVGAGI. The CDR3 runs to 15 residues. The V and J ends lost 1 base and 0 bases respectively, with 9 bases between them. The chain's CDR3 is CASSYFGQMNTEAFF. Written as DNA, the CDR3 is TGTGCCAGCAGTTACTTTGGCCAGATGAACACTGAAGCTTTCTTT.

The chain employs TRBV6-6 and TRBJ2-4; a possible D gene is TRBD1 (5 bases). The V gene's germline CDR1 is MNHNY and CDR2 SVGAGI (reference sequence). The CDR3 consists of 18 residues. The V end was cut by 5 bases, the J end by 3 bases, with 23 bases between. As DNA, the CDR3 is TGTGCCAGCAGTCCCCGATCCAGGGCACAAACACTCAAAAACATTCAGTACTTC. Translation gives CASSPRSRAQTLKNIQYF.

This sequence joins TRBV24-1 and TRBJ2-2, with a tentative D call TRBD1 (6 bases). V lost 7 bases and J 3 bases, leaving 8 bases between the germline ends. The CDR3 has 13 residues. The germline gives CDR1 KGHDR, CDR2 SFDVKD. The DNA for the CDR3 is TGTGCCACCAGGGACAGCTACACCGGGGAGCTGTTTTTT. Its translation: CATRDSYTGELFF.

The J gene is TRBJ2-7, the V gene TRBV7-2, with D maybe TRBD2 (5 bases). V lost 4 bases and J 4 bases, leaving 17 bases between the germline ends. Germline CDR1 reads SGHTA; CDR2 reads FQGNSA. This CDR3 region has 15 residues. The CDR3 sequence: CASSSSGGKFYEQYF. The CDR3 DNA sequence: TGTGCCAGCAGCTCATCCGGAGGAAAATTTTACGAGCAGTACTTC.